This T cell receptor beta chain was sequenced for a study of control samples from healthy donors and cancer patients. The protocol was immunoSEQ multiplex PCR, while the TCRdb copy is restricted to in-frame clones and leaves out a portion. Here the sample spans around 81,000 clones, 85% to 95% being singletons. The germline V gene encodes CDR1 PRHDT and CDR2 FYEKMQ (reference sequence). The CDR3 runs 15 residues. V lost 5 bases and J lost 6; bases outside the gene matches: 12. Specimen: blood. The receptor was derived from a woman aged 25-40 years in good health. V gene TRBV13 combines with J gene TRBJ2-7; the match to TRBD1 covers 8 bases. The CDR3 nucleotides are TGTGCCAGCAGCCTCGCAAGGACAGGGCTCGCCGAGCAGTACTTC. Its translation: CASSLARTGLAEQYF.